The next 26 T cell receptor beta chains were all read from a single sample in a study of T cell repertoires in cytomegalovirus infection. Each CDR3 protein gets one entry after TCRdb re-called the reads with MiXCR. The table records about 460,000 distinct CDR3 sequences, over 9% of them present only once. Sample: PBMCs. The origin of the receptors is a human donor in good health (CMV status not recorded). Some clones in this sample may be carry-over from other donors' samples.

This clonotype was detected only a few times. J is TRBJ2-5 and V is TRBV20-1; D is possibly TRBD2 (6 bases). This CDR3 has 13 amino acids. The V gene lost 3 bases and the J gene lost 10 bases, with 18 bases spanning the gap. CDR1 DFQATT and CDR2 SNEGSKA come from the germline V gene (reference sequence). The CDR3 DNA sequence: TGCAGTGCTAGTAGGCCGGGGGTTGATTACCAGTACTTC. It translates to CSASRPGVDYQYF.

This clonotype was seen many times. The J gene is TRBJ1-2, the V gene TRBV15; no reliable D call. Germline V gives CDR1 LNHNV, CDR2 YYDKDF (reference sequence). The CDR3 is 14 amino acids. Deletions cut 0 bases from V and 8 bases from J, with 13 bases between. Here the CDR3 reads CATSRDLSERGYTF. CDR3 DNA: TGTGCCACCAGCAGAGATCTTTCGGAGAGGGGCTACACCTTC.

This clonotype has at least ten counts. The chain has TRBV6-1 and TRBJ1-2; D possibly corresponds to TRBD1 (5 bases). Trimming pared 4 bases from V and 8 bases from J, leaving 14 bases between. Germline lookup yields CDR1 MNHNS and CDR2 SASEGT. The CDR3 runs 13 residues. The CDR3 loop is CASSALRGGGYTF. CDR3 in DNA: TGTGCCAGCAGTGCATTAAGGGGTGGAGGCTACACCTTC.

This clonotype occurred many times. The chain has TRBV12-5 and TRBJ2-1; 14 bases fit TRBD2. Trimming took 6 bases from V and 2 from J; bases not matched to a gene: 15. The CDR3 spans 20 residues. The germline CDR1 and CDR2 sequences are LGHNT and FRNRAP. The CDR3 spells CASGRLTSGGAPFTYNEQFF. CDR3 coding DNA: TGTGCTAGTGGCCGTCTGACTAGCGGGGGGGCACCATTCACCTACAATGAGCAGTTCTTC.

This clonotype was seen ten or more times. The rearrangement uses TRBV7-2 and TRBJ2-3, with 10 positions matching TRBD2. Germline CDR1 and CDR2: SGHTA and FQGNSA. Losses at the gene ends were 4 bases for V and 5 bases for J; bases not matched to a gene: 6. This CDR3 contains 15 residues. The CDR3 DNA sequence: TGTGCCAGCAGCTCCCGACTAGCGGGTAGAGATACGCAGTATTTT. This encodes CASSSRLAGRDTQYF.

The table lists this clonotype with many counts. The chain uses TRBV28 and TRBJ2-6; D might be TRBD2 (6 bases). This CDR3 spans 19 amino acids. Trimming shortened V by 5 bases and J by 0 bases, and 20 bases separated the two germline ends. Germline V gene sequence: CDR1 MDHEN, CDR2 SYDVKM. CDR3 DNA: TGTGCCAGCAGTCCGTCATGGTTAGCGGAACCCTCTGGGGCCAACGTCCTGACTTTC. It yields the protein CASSPSWLAEPSGANVLTF.

This rearrangement joins TRBV3-1 to TRBJ2-7; D uncertain. The germline gives CDR1 LGHDT, CDR2 YNNKEL (reference sequence). The V end was cut by 4 bases, the J end by 3 bases, with 10 bases between. The CDR3 has 13 amino acids. The CDR3 loop is CASSRFLNYEQYF. The CDR3 DNA follows: TGTGCCAGCAGCCGCTTCCTCAACTACGAGCAGTACTTC.

The chain links TRBV9 to TRBJ2-5, with 7 bases matching TRBD1. Germline lookup yields CDR1 SGDLS and CDR2 YYNGEE. The CDR3 totals 16 residues. With 4 bases clipped from V and 6 bases from J, the junction kept 15 bases outside the gene matches. The CDR3, as DNA: TGTGCCAGCAGCTCCCCTCGACAGGGCGGTCGGCAGACCCAGTACTTC. Protein: CASSSPRQGGRQTQYF. The variable domain in full, completed from reference TRBV9 and TRBJ2-5, reads DSGVTQTPKHLITATGQRVTLRCSPRSGDLSVYWYQQSLDQGLQFLIQYYNGEERAKGNILERFSAQQFPDLHSELNLSSLELGDSALYFCASSSPRQGGRQTQYFGPGTRLLVL.

The rearrangement uses TRBV7-8 and TRBJ1-2; maybe TRBD1 (6 bases). The length of the CDR3 is 14 residues. CDR1 SGHVS and CDR2 FQNEAQ come from the germline V gene. V was pared by 4 bases and J by 8 bases, with 17 bases between. The CDR3 sequence: CASSSNRVPRGYTF. The CDR3 bases are TGTGCCAGCAGCTCCAACAGGGTCCCTCGGGGCTACACCTTC.

V is TRBV7-4 and J is TRBJ1-1; the D gene is possibly TRBD1 (5 bases). V was pared by 3 bases and J by 2 bases, with 10 bases between. The CDR3 runs to 14 residues. Looked up from germline, CDR1 is SGHVT and CDR2 is SQSDAQ. CDR3 amino acids: CASSFGGGNTEAFF. Here the CDR3 DNA reads TGTGCCAGCAGCTTTGGGGGGGGAAACACTGAAGCTTTCTTT. Full variable domain (rest looked up from reference TRBV7-4 and TRBJ1-1): GAGVSQSPRYKVAKRGRDVALRCDSISGHVTLYWYRQTLGQGSEVLTYSQSDAQRDKSGRPSGRFSAERPERSVSTLKIQRTEQGDSAVYLCASSFGGGNTEAFFGQGTRLTVV.

This clonotype was seen only a few times. The rearrangement links TRBV13 to TRBJ1-6, with 10 positions matching TRBD1. V shed 4 bases, J shed 10 bases, and the junction held 7 bases outside the gene matches. CDR1 and CDR2 (germline): PRHDT, FYEKMQ (reference sequence). The CDR3 totals 15 residues. The CDR3: CASSYDRGLESPLHF. The CDR3 DNA reads TGTGCCAGCAGCTACGACAGGGGGCTAGAATCACCCCTCCACTTT.

This clonotype was detected a few times. This chain uses TRBV5-4 with TRBJ2-2, with a weak D call TRBD2 (5 bases). The CDR3 sequence is 15 residues long. In germline, CDR1 is SGHNT, CDR2 YYREEE (reference sequence). V was pared by 0 bases and J by 2 bases, with 8 bases between. The CDR3 DNA reads TGTGCCAGCAGCTTGGCGGGGAAAAACACCGGGGAGCTGTTTTTT. Amino acids: CASSLAGKNTGELFF. The full variable domain, rest sourced from reference TRBV5-4 and TRBJ2-2, is ETGVTQSPTHLIKTRGQQVTLRCSSQSGHNTVSWYQQALGQGPQFIFQYYREEENGRGNFPPRFSGLQFPNYSSELNVNALELDDSALYLCASSLAGKNTGELFFGEGSRLTVL.

Many counts were recorded for this clonotype. CDR3 region: CASSEFGYSGNTIYF. As DNA, the CDR3 is TGTGCCAGCAGTGAATTCGGTTACTCTGGAAACACCATATATTTT. The chain links TRBV25-1 to TRBJ1-3; D ambiguous. The V end lost 1 base, the J end lost 0 bases, and 7 bases lay between the germline ends. Looked up from germline, CDR1 is MGHDK and CDR2 is SYGVNS. The CDR3 is 15 residues long.

This clonotype has more than one count but fewer than ten. V gene TRBV2 combines with J gene TRBJ2-1; D is possibly TRBD2 (5 bases). The ends were cut back, 8 bases at V and 0 bases at J, with 11 bases in the middle. This CDR3 is 14 amino acids long. Germline CDR1 and CDR2: SNHLY and FYNNEI. CDR3 coding DNA: TGTGCCAGCTGTCGGGATCCCTCCTACAATGAGCAGTTCTTC. It specifies CASCRDPSYNEQFF.

This clonotype was detected ten times or more. The chain carries TRBV5-5 and TRBJ1-2, with 8 nucleotides matching TRBD1. Germline loops: CDR1 SGHKS, CDR2 YYEKEE (reference sequence). V dropped 0 bases and J dropped 6; count of bases not matched to a gene: 7. The CDR3 length is 15 residues. The CDR3 DNA is TGTGCCAGCAGCTTGGCAGGGGGCTTAGACGATGGCTACACCTTC. Translating it yields CASSLAGGLDDGYTF.

This clonotype was seen many times. This rearrangement joins TRBV12-3 or TRBV12-4 to TRBJ1-6; 9 bases are a match to TRBD1. This CDR3 contains 15 residues. J was trimmed by 6 bases and V by 5 bases; bases with no gene match: 5. CDR3 amino acids: CASSMGQGGNSPLHF. DNA for the CDR3: TGTGCCAGCAGTATGGGACAGGGAGGTAATTCACCCCTCCACTTT.

As regards this clonotype: A read error is possible here, since a much larger clone lies one base away. The V gene is TRBV7-3, the J gene TRBJ2-3; 9 bases match TRBD2. The CDR3 runs 15 residues. Germline lookup yields CDR1 SGHTA and CDR2 FQGTGA. The CDR3 region is CASSFGGAGGDMQYF. The DNA for the CDR3 is TGTGCCAGCAGCTTCGGGGGGGCGGGAGGGGATATGCAGTATTTT. Looking up the rest from reference TRBV7-3 and TRBJ2-3 gives the full variable domain: GAGVSQTPSNKVTEKGKYVELRCDPISGHTALYWYRQSLGQGPEFLIYFQGTGAADDSGLPNDRFFAVRPEGSVSTLKIQRTERGDSAVYLCASSFGGAGGDMQYFGPGTRLTVL.

In the case of this clonotype: A much larger clone is a single base away; this may be a read error. V gene TRBV9 combines with J gene TRBJ1-3; D not certain. V was pared by 3 bases and J by 5 bases, with 3 bases between. The CDR3 has 11 amino acids. The V gene's germline CDR1 is SGDLS and CDR2 YYNGEE. The CDR3 sequence: CASSGRNTIYF. DNA of the CDR3: TGTGCCAGCAGCGGTCGAAACACCATATATTTT.

This clonotype was seen at least ten times. The J gene is TRBJ2-1, the V gene TRBV7-9, with TRBD2 matching 14 bases. J gave up 10 bases and V 5 bases, and 10 bases lay outside the gene matches. This CDR3 has 16 residues. CDR1 is SEHNR and CDR2 is FQNEAQ in the germline V gene (reference sequence). CDR3 sequence (DNA): TGTGCCAGCAGCCCCAAGGGACTAGCGGGGGTTGAGGAGCAGTTCTTC. Translation gives CASSPKGLAGVEEQFF.

This clonotype was detected a few times. The genes are TRBV10-3 and TRBJ2-1; 7 bases match TRBD1. J gave up 3 bases and V 4 bases, and 15 bases lay outside the gene matches. This CDR3 comprises 18 residues. Per germline, CDR1 ENHRY and CDR2 SYGVKD. In nucleotides, the CDR3 is TGTGCCATCAGTGGCCCGTCGAATAAAAGGGACAGCTACAATGAGCAGTTCTTC. It codes for CAISGPSNKRDSYNEQFF.

The rearrangement uses TRBV19 and TRBJ2-1; no reliable D call. This CDR3 region has 15 residues. Deletions cut 0 bases from V and 6 bases from J, with 12 bases between. Germline lookup yields CDR1 LNHDA and CDR2 SQIVND (reference sequence). The CDR3 here is CASSIDLLDFNEQFF. As DNA, the CDR3 is TGTGCCAGTAGTATAGATCTTTTAGATTTCAATGAGCAGTTCTTC.

This clonotype was recorded a few times. The chain links TRBV5-8 to TRBJ2-1; unclear D gene. The V gene lost 3 bases and the J gene lost 8 bases, with 18 bases spanning the gap. Per germline, CDR1 SGHTS and CDR2 YDEGEE. The CDR3 covers 15 residues. This chain's CDR3 is CASSSTRTSTDEQFF. The CDR3 coding sequence is TGTGCCAGCAGCTCGACTCGGACGTCCACGGATGAGCAGTTCTTC.

This clonotype was detected a few times. The gene calls are TRBV20-1 and TRBJ2-3; D gene unclear. The germline CDR1 and CDR2 sequences are DFQATT and SNEGSKA (reference sequence). Deletions cut 5 bases from V and 3 bases from J, with 6 bases between. This CDR3 has 11 residues. The CDR3: CSAGTTDTQYF. DNA for the CDR3: TGCAGTGCTGGAACTACAGATACGCAGTATTTT.

This clonotype was detected ten times or more. This sequence joins TRBV23-1 and TRBJ2-1; TRBD1 might be the D (7 bases). TRBV23-1 is classed as an ORF, of uncertain function. Trimming pared 0 bases from V and 5 bases from J, leaving 11 bases between. This CDR3 has 15 residues. The CDR3 is CASSQSEGADNEQFF. In DNA form, the CDR3 reads TGCGCCAGCAGTCAATCGGAGGGGGCTGACAATGAGCAGTTCTTC.

Concerning this clonotype: One end of the junction is discordant with germline, which a read error may explain. This sequence joins TRBV20-1 and TRBJ1-3; the D gene is possibly TRBD1 (6 bases). Germline CDR1 is DFQATT and CDR2 is SNEGSKA (reference sequence). CDR3 size: 16 residues. The CDR3 region is CSASLVDRGPGNTIYF. DNA for the CDR3: TGCAGTGCTAGTTTAGTGGACAGAGGCCCTGGGAACACCATATATTTT.

V and J are TRBV2 and TRBJ1-1; no reliable D call. The germline V and J ends were trimmed by 7 bases and 4 bases, with 10 bases remaining between them. CDR1 is SNHLY, CDR2 FYNNEI, per germline. The CDR3 extends over 12 amino acids. This CDR3 reads CASIVRATEAFF. CDR3 nucleotides: TGTGCCAGCATTGTTCGAGCCACTGAAGCTTTCTTT.